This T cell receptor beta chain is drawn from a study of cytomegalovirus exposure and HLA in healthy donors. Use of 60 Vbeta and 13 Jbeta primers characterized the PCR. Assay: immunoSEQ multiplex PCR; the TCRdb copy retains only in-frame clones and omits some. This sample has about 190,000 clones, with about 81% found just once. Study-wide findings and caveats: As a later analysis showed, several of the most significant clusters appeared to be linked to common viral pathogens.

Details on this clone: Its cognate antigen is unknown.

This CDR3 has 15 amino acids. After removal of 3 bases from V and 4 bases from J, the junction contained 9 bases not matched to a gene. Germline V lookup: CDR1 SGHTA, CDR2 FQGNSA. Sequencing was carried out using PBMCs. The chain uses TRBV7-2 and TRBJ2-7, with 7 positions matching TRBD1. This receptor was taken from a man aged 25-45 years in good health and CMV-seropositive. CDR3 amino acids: CASSLTGLVGYEQYF. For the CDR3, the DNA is TGTGCCAGCAGCTTGACAGGGTTAGTGGGATACGAGCAGTACTTC.